These 12 T cell receptor beta chains were sequenced from one sample in a study of T cell responses to AZD1222 COVID-19 vaccine. TCRdb's copy holds only in-frame clones and misses some; the assay was immunoSEQ multiplex PCR. Here the sample spans fewer than 300,000 clones, over 90% being singletons. Sequences were derived from peripheral blood, sampled on day 0 of AZD1222 vaccination. Receptors originate from an adult in good health.

The chain uses TRBV10-2 and TRBJ1-3; D possibly corresponds to TRBD1 (6 bases). Germline V gene sequence: CDR1 WSHSY, CDR2 SAAADI. This CDR3 region has 14 residues. Trimming removed 8 bases from V and 0 bases from J, with 11 bases in between. The chain's CDR3 is CASGDISSGNTIYF. DNA for the CDR3: TGCGCCAGCGGGGACATCTCCTCTGGAAACACCATATATTTT.

The rearrangement uses TRBV5-1 and TRBJ2-2; D remains ambiguous. Trimming removed 0 bases from V and 2 bases from J, with 11 bases in between. Germline CDR1 reads SGHRS; CDR2 reads YFSETQ. The CDR3 has 16 amino acids. The CDR3 protein is CASSLVSQVNTGELFF. The CDR3 DNA reads as TGCGCCAGCAGCTTGGTCTCCCAAGTTAACACCGGGGAGCTGTTTTTT.

The chain couples TRBV2 to TRBJ2-7; no firm D call. This CDR3 is 13 amino acids long. Between the trimmed V and J ends, which lost 3 bases and 6 bases, there was a span of 12 bases. Germline CDR1 and CDR2: SNHLY and FYNNEI. CDR3 residues: CASSEQGYGEQYF. The CDR3 DNA is TGTGCCAGCAGTGAGCAAGGGTACGGCGAGCAGTACTTC. Using reference TRBV2 and TRBJ2-7 for the parts outside the CDR3, the full variable domain is EPEVTQTPSHQVTQMGQEVILRCVPISNHLYFYWYRQILGQKVEFLVSFYNNEISEKSEIFDDQFSVERPDGSNFTLKIRSTKLEDSAMYFCASSEQGYGEQYFGPGTRLTVT.

The chain couples TRBV6-5 to TRBJ2-3; 9 bases fit TRBD1. CDR3 length: 14 amino acids. After removal of 8 bases from V and 4 bases from J, the junction contained 7 bases not matched to a gene. Germline V gene lookup returns CDR1 MNHEY and CDR2 SVGAGI. DNA for the CDR3: TGTGCCAGCGGACGGGACAGGGCCCCAGATACGCAGTATTTT. Translation gives CASGRDRAPDTQYF.

This rearrangement joins TRBV4-1 to TRBJ2-7, with D tentatively TRBD1 or TRBD2 (5 bases each). The CDR3 totals 14 residues. V dropped 4 bases and J dropped 3 bases, with 13 bases sitting between them. The germline CDR1 and CDR2 sequences are MGHRA and YSYEKL. The CDR3 reads CASSPGALGYEQYF. As DNA, the CDR3 is TGCGCCAGCAGCCCCGGGGCCCTGGGCTACGAGCAGTACTTC.

The chain employs TRBV28 and TRBJ1-2; TRBD1 aligns across 7 bases. This CDR3 has 13 amino acids. Germline V gene sequence: CDR1 MDHEN, CDR2 SYDVKM. V trimming: 7 bases; J trimming: 3 bases; junction bases outside the gene matches: 5. The CDR3 coding sequence is TGTGCCAGCACCGAGGGGGCTGACTATGGCTACACCTTC. It is translated as CASTEGADYGYTF.

V is TRBV19 and J is TRBJ2-1; 7 bases fit TRBD2. V lost 5 bases, J lost 9 bases, and 10 bases stayed unmatched. The CDR3 extends over 14 amino acids. Germline CDR1 is LNHDA and CDR2 is SQIVND (reference sequence). The CDR3 is CASSPLAAGGEQFF. The CDR3 bases are TGTGCCAGTAGTCCCCTAGCGGCAGGCGGTGAGCAGTTCTTC.

This sequence joins TRBV7-2 and TRBJ1-3, with D perhaps TRBD1 (5 bases). V gave up 2 bases and J gave up 4 bases, with 9 bases separating them. The length of the CDR3 is 14 residues. Per germline, CDR1 SGHTA and CDR2 FQGNSA. The CDR3 protein is CASSLPGTGNTIYF. CDR3 sequence (DNA): TGTGCCAGCAGCTTACCGGGGACGGGAAACACCATATATTTT.

CDR3 in amino acids: CSVYTRGTEAFF. In nucleotides, the CDR3 is TGCAGCGTCTACACCCGGGGCACTGAAGCTTTCTTT. The chain couples TRBV29-1 to TRBJ1-1; no clear D. Germline V lookup: CDR1 SQVTM, CDR2 ANQGSEA. This CDR3 has 12 amino acids. V was cut by 6 bases and J by 4 bases, with 12 bases left in between. Full variable domain (rest looked up from reference TRBV29-1 and TRBJ1-1): SAVISQKPSRDICQRGTSLTIQCQVDSQVTMMFWYRQQPGQSLTLIATANQGSEATYESGFVIDKFPISRPNLTFSTLTVSNMSPEDSSIYLCSVYTRGTEAFFGQGTRLTVV.

The J gene is TRBJ1-2, the V gene TRBV14; the D is unclear. CDR3 length: 12 residues. Between the trimmed V and J ends, which lost 3 bases and 6 bases, there was a span of 8 bases. Germline assignment: CDR1 SGHDN and CDR2 FVKESK. CDR3 amino acids: CASSQGRDGYTF. Here the CDR3 DNA reads TGTGCCAGCAGCCAGGGTCGGGATGGCTACACCTTC.

In nucleotides, the CDR3 is TGTGCCAGCAGTCTTACGGGAGGGAGCCTTAACGAGCAGTACTTC. Translation gives CASSLTGGSLNEQYF. The J gene is TRBJ2-7, the V gene TRBV6-5, with 8 positions matching TRBD2. Germline V gene data show CDR1 as MNHEY and CDR2 as SVGAGI. V was clipped by 5 bases and J by 5 bases; unmatched bases: 11. This CDR3 has 15 residues.

V gene TRBV2 combines with J gene TRBJ2-7; D not certain. CDR1 and CDR2 (germline): SNHLY, FYNNEI. The CDR3 totals 13 residues. V dropped 6 bases and J dropped 3 bases, with 12 bases sitting between them. The CDR3 is CASRAEVSYEQYF. The CDR3 bases are TGTGCCAGCAGAGCAGAAGTCAGCTACGAGCAGTACTTC. Full variable domain (outside the CDR3, taken from reference TRBV2 and TRBJ2-7): EPEVTQTPSHQVTQMGQEVILRCVPISNHLYFYWYRQILGQKVEFLVSFYNNEISEKSEIFDDQFSVERPDGSNFTLKIRSTKLEDSAMYFCASRAEVSYEQYFGPGTRLTVT.